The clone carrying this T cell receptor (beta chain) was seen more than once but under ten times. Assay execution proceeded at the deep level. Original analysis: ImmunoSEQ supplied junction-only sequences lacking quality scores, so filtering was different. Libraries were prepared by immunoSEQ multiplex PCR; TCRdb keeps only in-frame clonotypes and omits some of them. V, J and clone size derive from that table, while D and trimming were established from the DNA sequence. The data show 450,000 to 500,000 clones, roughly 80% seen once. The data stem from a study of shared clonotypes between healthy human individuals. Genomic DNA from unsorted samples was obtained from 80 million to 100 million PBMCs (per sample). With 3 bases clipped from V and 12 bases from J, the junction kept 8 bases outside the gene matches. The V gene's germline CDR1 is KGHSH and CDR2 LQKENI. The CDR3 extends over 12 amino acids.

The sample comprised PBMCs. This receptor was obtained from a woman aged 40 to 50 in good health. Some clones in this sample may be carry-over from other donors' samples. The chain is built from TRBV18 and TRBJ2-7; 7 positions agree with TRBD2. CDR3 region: CASSPDASGSYF. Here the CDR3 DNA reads TGTGCCAGCTCACCGGATGCTAGCGGTTCGTACTTC.